The clone carrying this TCR beta chain has a single count. It may be a read error: a sequence one base away is much more abundant. These data originate in a study of blood T cells in healthy people across ages. With a J-beta primer mix and a sample-barcoded 5' primer, a second PCR ran about 6 to 11 cycles. TCRdb recomputed calls from the 5' RACE reads with MiXCR, one row per CDR3 protein. The sample consists of fewer than 2,000,000 distinct CDR3 sequences, about 31% of them appearing once. This CDR3 region has 12 residues. Per germline, CDR1 SQVTM and CDR2 ANQGSEA. V lost 7 bases, J lost 8 bases, and 15 bases lay in between.

Sequences were obtained from blood. This clonotype originated in a woman in her 30s in good health. The gene calls are TRBV29-1 and TRBJ2-1, with D possibly matching TRBD2 (5 bases). Here the CDR3 DNA reads TGCAGCGGGGAGACAATTGGTGATGAGCAGTTCTTC. This encodes CSGETIGDEQFF.